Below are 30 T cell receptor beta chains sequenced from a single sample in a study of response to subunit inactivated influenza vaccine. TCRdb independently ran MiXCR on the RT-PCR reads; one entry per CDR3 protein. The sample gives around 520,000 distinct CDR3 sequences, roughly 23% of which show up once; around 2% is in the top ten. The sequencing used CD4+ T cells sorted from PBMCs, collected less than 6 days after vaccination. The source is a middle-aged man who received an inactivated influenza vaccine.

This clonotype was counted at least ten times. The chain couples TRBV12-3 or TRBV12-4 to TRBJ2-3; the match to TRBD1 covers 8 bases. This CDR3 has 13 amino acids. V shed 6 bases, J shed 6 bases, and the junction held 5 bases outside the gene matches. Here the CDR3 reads CASRSTGADTQYF. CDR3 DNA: TGTGCCAGCAGATCGACAGGGGCCGATACGCAGTATTTT.

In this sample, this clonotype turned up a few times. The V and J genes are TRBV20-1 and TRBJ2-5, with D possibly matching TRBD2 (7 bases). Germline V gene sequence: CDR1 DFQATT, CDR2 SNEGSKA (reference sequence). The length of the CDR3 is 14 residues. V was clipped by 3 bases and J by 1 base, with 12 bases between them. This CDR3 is CSASWAGAQETQYF. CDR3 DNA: TGCAGTGCTAGTTGGGCGGGGGCCCAAGAGACCCAGTACTTC.

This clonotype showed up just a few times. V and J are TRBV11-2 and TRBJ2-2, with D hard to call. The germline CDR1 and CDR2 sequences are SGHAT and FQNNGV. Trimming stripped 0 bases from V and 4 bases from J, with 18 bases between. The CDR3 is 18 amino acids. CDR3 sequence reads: CASSLDPPLGIGTGELFF. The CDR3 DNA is TGTGCCAGCAGCTTAGATCCCCCCTTAGGGATCGGCACCGGGGAGCTGTTTTTT.

The CDR3, as DNA: TGCGCCAGCAGCTTGGATTTAGCGGGAGCCAAAGAGACCCAGTACTTC. Protein product: CASSLDLAGAKETQYF. This rearrangement joins TRBV5-1 to TRBJ2-5; TRBD2 matches 9 bases. This CDR3 is built from 16 residues. J gave up 3 bases and V 0 bases, and 6 bases lay outside the gene matches. The germline CDR1 and CDR2 sequences are SGHRS and YFSETQ.

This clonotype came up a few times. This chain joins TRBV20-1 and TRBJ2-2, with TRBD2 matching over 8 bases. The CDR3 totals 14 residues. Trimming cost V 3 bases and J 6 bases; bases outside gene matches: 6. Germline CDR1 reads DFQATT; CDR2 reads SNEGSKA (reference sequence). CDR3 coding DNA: TGCAGTGCTAGCGGGGGGGCCTTTTCCGGGGAGCTGTTTTTT. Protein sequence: CSASGGAFSGELFF.

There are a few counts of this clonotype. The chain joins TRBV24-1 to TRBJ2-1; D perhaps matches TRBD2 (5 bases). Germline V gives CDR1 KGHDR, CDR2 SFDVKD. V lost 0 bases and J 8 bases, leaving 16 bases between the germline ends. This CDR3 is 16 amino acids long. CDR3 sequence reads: CATSDLRRTGVDEQFF. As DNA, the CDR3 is TGTGCCACCAGTGATTTGAGGAGGACCGGTGTCGATGAGCAGTTCTTC.

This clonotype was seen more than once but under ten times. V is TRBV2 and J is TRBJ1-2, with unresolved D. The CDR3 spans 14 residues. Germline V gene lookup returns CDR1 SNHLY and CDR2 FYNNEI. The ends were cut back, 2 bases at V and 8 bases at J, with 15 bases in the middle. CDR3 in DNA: TGTGCCAGCAGTGAAACCGGTCGGGCCCGGGGCTACACCTTC. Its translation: CASSETGRARGYTF.

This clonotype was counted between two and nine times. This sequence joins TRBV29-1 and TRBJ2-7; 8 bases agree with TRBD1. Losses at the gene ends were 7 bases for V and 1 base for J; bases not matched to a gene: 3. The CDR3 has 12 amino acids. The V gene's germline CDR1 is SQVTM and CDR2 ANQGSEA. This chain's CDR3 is CSAGQGSYEQYF. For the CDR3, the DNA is TGCAGCGCTGGACAGGGTTCCTACGAGCAGTACTTC.

CDR3 DNA sequence: TGCGCCAGCAGCTTGTCCGGGACAGGGCGTTCACCCCTCCACTTT. Translation: CASSLSGTGRSPLHF. The chain recombines TRBV5-1 with TRBJ1-6; 9 bases align to TRBD1. Looked up from germline, CDR1 is SGHRS and CDR2 is YFSETQ. V lost 1 base and J lost 9; bases outside the gene matches: 5. This CDR3 has 15 amino acids.

CDR3 DNA sequence: TGTGCCAGCAGTTACGCAGGGACCTATCAGCCCCAGCATTTT. Its protein is CASSYAGTYQPQHF. The V gene is TRBV6-2 or TRBV6-3, the J gene TRBJ1-5; TRBD1 might be the D (5 bases). V was trimmed by 2 bases and J by 5 bases, leaving 10 bases between them. Germline loops: CDR1 MNHEY, CDR2 SVGEGT. The CDR3 is 14 amino acids.

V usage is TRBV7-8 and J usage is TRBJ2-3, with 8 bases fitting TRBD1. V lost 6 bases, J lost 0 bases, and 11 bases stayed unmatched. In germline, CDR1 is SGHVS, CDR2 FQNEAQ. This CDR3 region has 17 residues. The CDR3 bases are TGTGCCAGCAGACAAAACAGGGGGACGACTAGCACAGATACGCAGTATTTT. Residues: CASRQNRGTTSTDTQYF.

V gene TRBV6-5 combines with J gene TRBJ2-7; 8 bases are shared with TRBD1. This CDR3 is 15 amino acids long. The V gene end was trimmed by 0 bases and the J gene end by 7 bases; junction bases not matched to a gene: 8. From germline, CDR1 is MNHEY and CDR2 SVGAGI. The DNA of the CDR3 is TGTGCCAGCAGTTACTCCGAGGACAGGGTCCCGGAGCAGTACTTC. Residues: CASSYSEDRVPEQYF.

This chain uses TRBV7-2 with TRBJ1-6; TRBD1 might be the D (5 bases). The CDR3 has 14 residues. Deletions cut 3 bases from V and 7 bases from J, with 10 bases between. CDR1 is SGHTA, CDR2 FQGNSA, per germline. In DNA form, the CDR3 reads TGTGCCAGCAGCTTCAGGACACAAAATTCACCCCTCCACTTT. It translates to CASSFRTQNSPLHF. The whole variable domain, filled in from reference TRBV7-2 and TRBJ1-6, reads GAGVSQSPSNKVTEKGKDVELRCDPISGHTALYWYRQSLGQGLEFLIYFQGNSAPDKSGLPSDRFSAERTGGSVSTLTIQRTQQEDSAVYLCASSFRTQNSPLHFGNGTRLTVT.

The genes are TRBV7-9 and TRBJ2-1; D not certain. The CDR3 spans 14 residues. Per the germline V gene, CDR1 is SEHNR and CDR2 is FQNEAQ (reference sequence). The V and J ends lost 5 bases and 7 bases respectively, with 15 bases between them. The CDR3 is CASSDLFRVNEQFF. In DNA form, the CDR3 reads TGTGCCAGCAGCGATCTTTTTCGAGTAAATGAGCAGTTCTTC.

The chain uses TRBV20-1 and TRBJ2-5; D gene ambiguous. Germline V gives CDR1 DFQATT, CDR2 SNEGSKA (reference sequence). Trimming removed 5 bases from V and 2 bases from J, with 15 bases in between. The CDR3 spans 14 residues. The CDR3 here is CSAPFRHTQETQYF. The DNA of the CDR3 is TGCAGTGCTCCCTTTAGGCATACACAAGAGACCCAGTACTTC.

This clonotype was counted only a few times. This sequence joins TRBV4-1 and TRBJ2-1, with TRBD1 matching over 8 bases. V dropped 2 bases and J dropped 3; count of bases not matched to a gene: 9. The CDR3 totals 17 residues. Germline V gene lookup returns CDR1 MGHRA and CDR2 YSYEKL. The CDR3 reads CASSQLTGTGFYNEQFF. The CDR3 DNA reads TGCGCCAGCAGCCAACTAACCGGGACAGGCTTCTACAATGAGCAGTTCTTC.

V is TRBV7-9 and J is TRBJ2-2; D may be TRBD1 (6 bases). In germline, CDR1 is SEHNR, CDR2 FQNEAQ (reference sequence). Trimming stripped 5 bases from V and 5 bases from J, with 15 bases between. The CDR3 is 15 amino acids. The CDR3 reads CASSPVSTGTGELFF. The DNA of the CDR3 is TGTGCCAGCAGCCCCGTATCGACAGGAACCGGGGAGCTGTTTTTT.

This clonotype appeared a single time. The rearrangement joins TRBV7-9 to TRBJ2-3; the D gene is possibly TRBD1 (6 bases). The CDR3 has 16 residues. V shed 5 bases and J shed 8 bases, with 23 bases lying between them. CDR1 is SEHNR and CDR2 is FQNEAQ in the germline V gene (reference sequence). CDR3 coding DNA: TGTGCCAGCAGCCGAACCGGACAGTCCCTAGGCAGTACGCAGTATTTT. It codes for CASSRTGQSLGSTQYF.

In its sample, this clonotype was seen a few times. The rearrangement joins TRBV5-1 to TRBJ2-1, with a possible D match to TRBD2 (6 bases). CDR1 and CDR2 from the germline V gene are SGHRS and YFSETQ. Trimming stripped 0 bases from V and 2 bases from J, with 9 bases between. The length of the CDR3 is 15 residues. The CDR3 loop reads CASSLAGEPYNEQFF. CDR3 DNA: TGCGCCAGCAGCTTGGCGGGAGAACCCTACAATGAGCAGTTCTTC. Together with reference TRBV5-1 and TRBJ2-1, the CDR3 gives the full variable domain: KAGVTQTPRYLIKTRGQQVTLSCSPISGHRSVSWYQQTPGQGLQFLFEYFSETQRNKGNFPGRFSGRQFSNSRSEMNVSTLELGDSALYLCASSLAGEPYNEQFFGPGTRLTVL.

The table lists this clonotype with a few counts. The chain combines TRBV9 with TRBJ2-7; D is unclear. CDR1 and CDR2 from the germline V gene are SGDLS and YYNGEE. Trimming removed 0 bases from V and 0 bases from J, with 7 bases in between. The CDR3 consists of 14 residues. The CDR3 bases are TGTGCCAGCAGCGTAGGTGTCGCCTCCTACGAGCAGTACTTC. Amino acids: CASSVGVASYEQYF.

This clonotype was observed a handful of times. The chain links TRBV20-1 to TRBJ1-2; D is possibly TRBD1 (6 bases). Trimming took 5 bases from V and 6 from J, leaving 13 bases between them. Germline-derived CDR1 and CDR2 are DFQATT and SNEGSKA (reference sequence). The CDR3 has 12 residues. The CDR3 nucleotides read TGCAGTGCTGGAACAGGGACGAATGGCTACACCTTC. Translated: CSAGTGTNGYTF.

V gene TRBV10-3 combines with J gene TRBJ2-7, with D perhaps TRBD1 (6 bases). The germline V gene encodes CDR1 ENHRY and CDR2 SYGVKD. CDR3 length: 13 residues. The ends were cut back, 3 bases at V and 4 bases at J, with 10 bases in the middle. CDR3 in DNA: TGTGCCATCAGTGACAGGGGAAGGTACGAGCAGTACTTC. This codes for CAISDRGRYEQYF.

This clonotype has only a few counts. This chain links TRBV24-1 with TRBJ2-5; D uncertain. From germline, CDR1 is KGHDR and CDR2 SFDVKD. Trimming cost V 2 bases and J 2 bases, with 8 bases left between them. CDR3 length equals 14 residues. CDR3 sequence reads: CATSDSSVQETQYF. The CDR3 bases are TGTGCCACCAGTGATTCGTCAGTTCAAGAGACCCAGTACTTC.

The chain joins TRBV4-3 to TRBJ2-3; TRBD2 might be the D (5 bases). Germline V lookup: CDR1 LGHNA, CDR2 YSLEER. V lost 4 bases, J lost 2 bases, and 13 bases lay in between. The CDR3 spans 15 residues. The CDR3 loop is CASSRHAGPTDTQYF. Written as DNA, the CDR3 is TGCGCCAGCAGCCGGCACGCGGGTCCCACAGATACGCAGTATTTT.

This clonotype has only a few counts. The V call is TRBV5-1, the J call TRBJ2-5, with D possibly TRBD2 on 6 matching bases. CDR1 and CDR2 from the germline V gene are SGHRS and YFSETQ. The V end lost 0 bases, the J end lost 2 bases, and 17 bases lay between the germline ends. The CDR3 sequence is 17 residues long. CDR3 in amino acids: CASSLVSRVAGQETQYF. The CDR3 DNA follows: TGCGCCAGCAGCTTGGTGTCGCGAGTTGCGGGACAAGAGACCCAGTACTTC.

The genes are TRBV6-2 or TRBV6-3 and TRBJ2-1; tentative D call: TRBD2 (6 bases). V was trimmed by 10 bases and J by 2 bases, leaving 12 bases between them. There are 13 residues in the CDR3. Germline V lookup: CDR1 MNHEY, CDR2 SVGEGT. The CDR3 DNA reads TGTGCCATCCGGGACTCCGCCTACAATGAGCAGTTCTTC. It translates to CAIRDSAYNEQFF.

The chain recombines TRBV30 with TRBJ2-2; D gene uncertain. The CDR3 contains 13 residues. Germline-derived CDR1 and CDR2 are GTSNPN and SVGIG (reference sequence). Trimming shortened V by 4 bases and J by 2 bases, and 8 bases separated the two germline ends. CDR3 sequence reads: CAWKVGNTGELFF. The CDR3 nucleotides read TGTGCCTGGAAGGTCGGAAACACCGGGGAGCTGTTTTTT.

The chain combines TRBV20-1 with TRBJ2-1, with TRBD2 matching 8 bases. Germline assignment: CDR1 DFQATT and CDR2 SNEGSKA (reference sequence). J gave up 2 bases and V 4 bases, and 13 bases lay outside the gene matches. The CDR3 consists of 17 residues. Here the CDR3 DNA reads TGCAGTGCTACCGTTCCCCTTCGCGGGGGGACCTACAATGAGCAGTTCTTC. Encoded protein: CSATVPLRGGTYNEQFF.

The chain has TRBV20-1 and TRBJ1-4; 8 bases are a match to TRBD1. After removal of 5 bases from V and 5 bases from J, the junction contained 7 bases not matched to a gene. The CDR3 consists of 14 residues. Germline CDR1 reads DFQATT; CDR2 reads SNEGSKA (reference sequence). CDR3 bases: TGCAGTGCTGGATGGACAGGGCAAAATGAAAAACTGTTTTTT. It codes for CSAGWTGQNEKLFF.

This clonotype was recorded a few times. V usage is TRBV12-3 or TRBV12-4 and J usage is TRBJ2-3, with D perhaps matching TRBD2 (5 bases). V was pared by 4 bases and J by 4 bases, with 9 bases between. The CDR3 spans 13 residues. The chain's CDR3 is CASSSPRADTQYF. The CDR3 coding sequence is TGTGCCAGCAGTTCCCCGCGGGCAGATACGCAGTATTTT.